This entry describes one T cell receptor (beta chain). What it binds is unknown. This sample is part of a study of T cell clonotyping in hematopoietic cell transplantation. Study-level findings and limits: After transplant, recipient diversity fell while pathologically expanded clonotypes grew through day 180. No sorting was done, leaving CD4 and CD8 contributions mixed. Graft donor and pretransplant recipient Inverse Simpson Index values predicted broader posttransplant TCR diversity.

Clones were read by immunoSEQ multiplex PCR, and TCRdb kept only the in-frame ones, dropping some. Of roughly 17,000 clones listed, roughly 93% are singletons. Time point indicated: recipient sample about 28 days before transplant, after cytoreduction. From germline, CDR1 is MNHEY and CDR2 SVGAGI. V shed 2 bases and J shed 0 bases, with 14 bases lying between them. The CDR3 contains 16 residues. The rearrangement joins TRBV6-5 to TRBJ2-7; D is unresolved. The starting material was peripheral blood mononuclear cells, obtained before stem cell transplant. The sequence came from a young man with biphenotypic leukemia. Some clones in this sample may be carry-over from other donors' samples. DNA of the CDR3: TGTGCCAGCAGTTACGACGCTACCCTTGGCTCCTACGAGCAGTACTTC. Encoded protein: CASSYDATLGSYEQYF.